One TCR beta chain is described in this entry. This clone's antigen is unknown. No much larger clone is present one base from it, and per-base qualities are unavailable. This record belongs to a study of graft-versus-host responses after intestinal transplantation (dated by TCRdb to about 2021). In the study overall: Multivisceral, liver-intestinal, or isolated intestinal transplants were received by the recipients. Every recipient was given anti-thymocyte globulin induction, followed by roughly 3 years of maintenance tacrolimus and steroids. Bulk TCR-beta CDR3 sequencing was used to track graft-versus-host and host-versus-graft alloreactive T cell clones in the graft, circulation and bone marrow after intestinal transplantation. Alloreactive clones were identified by sequencing pre-transplant mixed lymphocyte reaction products and comparing them with unstimulated pre-transplant donor and recipient T cells. The cohort enrolled 24 intestinal transplant recipients, one of whom was a retransplant, and 3 patients without pretransplant specimens were excluded. A peak of at least 4% donor T cells among recipient peripheral blood mononuclear cells was the definition used for donor T cell macrochimerism. Instead of going to the commercial service, samples from a few later patients were sequenced in-house on an Illumina MiSeq and processed with MiXCR.

The library was generated by the immunoSEQ multiplex PCR assay. For most patients, genomic DNA was isolated using the Qiagen DNeasy Blood and Tissue Kit and was shipped frozen to Adaptive Biotechnologies for TCR sequencing. For most patients, genomic DNA was subjected to high-throughput TCR-beta CDR3 sequencing by Adaptive Biotechnologies. Under the source paper's analysis protocol: Adaptive's ImmunoSEQ software was the source of the TCR sequencing data for over 15 patients, while a few other patients were processed with MiXCR and VDJtools. To correct CD4 versus CD8 sorting errors, any sequence found in both subsets at a frequency ratio below 5:1 was removed. CDR3 nucleotide sequences shared between donor and recipient were removed because their origin could not be assigned. To count as alloreactive, a clone needed at least 2-fold expansion over unstimulated cells and a minimum CFSE-low frequency of 0.002% (template counts) or 0.001% (read counts). Mappable clones were those detected in sequenced pre-transplant spleen, lymph node, or MLR CFSE-low populations of the donor or recipient. The cumulative frequency of alloreactive clones was calculated as a percentage of all sequences, weighted by copy number. Not all clones reach the TCRdb copy of this immuneACCESS table, which keeps in-frame sequences only. Checked studies attribute under half of the gap to unresolved V genes and leave the rest unexplained. V and J calls and clone size are given by that table; D and trimming were obtained from the DNA. The table for this sample lists 95,000 to 150,000 clones; roughly 95% of them were counted only once. 3% to 4% of the sample is held by the ten biggest clonotypes.

Points the paper makes about the study in general: In patients with donor T cell macrochimerism, the allografts had high GvH to HvG T cell clonal ratios. The relatively low number and heterogeneity of intestinal transplant patients limited the conclusions. GvH clones were detected in recipient bone marrow, and some of these GvH clones were observed earlier in ileal mucosa or blood, consistent with an intestinal mucosal origin. Early after transplant, declines in HvG clones were associated with peak levels of circulating GvH clones.

From the cysteine up to the phenylalanine, the CDR3 has a length of 16 residues. The entry retains the CDR3 DNA only, 48 bases that are in frame from base 1. V lost 0 bases and J lost 3 bases, and the count of bases not matched to a germline gene is 3. The germline V gene gives CDR1 as LGHNA and CDR2 as YSLEER. What this sample's time point label stands for: cells obtained before transplantation from donor or recipient. CD3+CD4+ and CD3+CD8+ populations were FACS-sorted from unstimulated pre-transplant donor and recipient cells taken from spleen or lymph nodes. This chain joins TRBV4-3 to TRBJ2-3; 10 of the junction bases match TRBD2. The receptor's source is a human donor who received an intestinal transplant. The sequencing here drew on unstimulated CD8+ T cells sorted from spleen or lymph node cells, taken before intestinal transplant. The CDR3 has the sequence CASSQELAGATDTQYF. Read as DNA, the sequence is TGCGCCAGCAGCCAAGAGCTAGCGGGAGCGACAGATACGCAGTATTTT.